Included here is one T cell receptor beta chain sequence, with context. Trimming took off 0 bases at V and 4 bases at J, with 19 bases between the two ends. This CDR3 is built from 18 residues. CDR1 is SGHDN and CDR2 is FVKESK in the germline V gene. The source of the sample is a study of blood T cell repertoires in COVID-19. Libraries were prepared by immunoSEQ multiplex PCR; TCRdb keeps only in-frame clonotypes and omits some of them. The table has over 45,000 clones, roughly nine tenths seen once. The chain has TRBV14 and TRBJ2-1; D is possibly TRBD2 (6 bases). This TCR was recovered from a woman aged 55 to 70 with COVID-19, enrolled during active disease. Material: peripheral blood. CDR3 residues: CASSQDGGLPTRYNEQFF. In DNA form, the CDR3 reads TGTGCCAGCAGCCAAGATGGGGGACTCCCCACCCGTTACAATGAGCAGTTCTTC.